The following is a TCR beta chain sequence with its context. Its antigen is still unknown. An end of the junction differs from the germline gene, which may be a read error. A modified ARM-PCR protocol with three rounds of nested PCR amplified TCRbeta. TCRdb passed the multiplex PCR reads through MiXCR, listing each CDR3 protein once. The profile shows more than 60,000 distinct CDR3 sequences, more than 60% of them singletons. This sample is part of a study of tumor and adjacent non-tumor tissue in lung cancer. For the study at large: On average, productive TCRbeta reads reached 4 million to 5 million per sample.

Study observations and caveats: Tumor TCR diversity, when higher, was linked to shorter survival.

This sample's RNA came from whole unsorted tissue. The CDR3 spans 15 residues. The germline CDR1 and CDR2 sequences are MGHRA and YSYEKL. This rearrangement joins TRBV4-1 to TRBJ2-5; 9 nucleotides agree with TRBD1. What was sequenced was lung tumor tissue. This receptor was identified in a woman aged 50 to 65 with non-small cell lung cancer. DNA for the CDR3: TGCGCCAGCAGCCAACTGGGACAGGGCAAGGAGACCCACTACTTC. Protein sequence: CASSQLGQGKETHYF.